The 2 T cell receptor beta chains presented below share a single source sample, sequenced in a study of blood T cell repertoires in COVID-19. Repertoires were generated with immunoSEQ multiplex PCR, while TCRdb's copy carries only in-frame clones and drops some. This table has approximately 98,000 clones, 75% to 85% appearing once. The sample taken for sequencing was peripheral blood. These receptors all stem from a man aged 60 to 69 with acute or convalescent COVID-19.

The CDR3 loop is CASSQSFRGGGHGYTF. The CDR3 DNA sequence: TGCGCCAGCAGTCAATCGTTCCGGGGGGGAGGTCATGGCTACACCTTC. The V call is TRBV23-1, the J call TRBJ1-2, with D maybe TRBD1 (5 bases). TRBV23-1 is classed as an ORF, of uncertain function. This CDR3 is 16 amino acids long. Trimming shortened V by 0 bases and J by 6 bases, and 17 bases separated the two germline ends.

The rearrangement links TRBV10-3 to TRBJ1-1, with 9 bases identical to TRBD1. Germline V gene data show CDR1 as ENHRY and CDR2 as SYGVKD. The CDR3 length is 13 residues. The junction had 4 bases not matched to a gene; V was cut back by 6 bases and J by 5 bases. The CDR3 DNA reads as TGTGCCATCAGCATGGGACAGGGTACTGAAGCTTTCTTT. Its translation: CAISMGQGTEAFF.